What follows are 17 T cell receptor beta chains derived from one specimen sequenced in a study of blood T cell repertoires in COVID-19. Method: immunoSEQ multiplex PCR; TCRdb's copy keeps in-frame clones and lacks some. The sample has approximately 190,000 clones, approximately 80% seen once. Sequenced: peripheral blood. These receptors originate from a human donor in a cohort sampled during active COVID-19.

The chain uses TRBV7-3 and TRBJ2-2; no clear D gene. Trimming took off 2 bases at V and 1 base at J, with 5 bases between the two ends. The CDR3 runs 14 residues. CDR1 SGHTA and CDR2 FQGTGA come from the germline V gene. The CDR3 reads CASSLLRNTGELFF. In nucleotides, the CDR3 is TGTGCCAGCAGCTTACTTCGGAACACCGGGGAGCTGTTTTTT. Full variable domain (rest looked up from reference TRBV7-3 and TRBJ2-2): GAGVSQTPSNKVTEKGKYVELRCDPISGHTALYWYRQSLGQGPEFLIYFQGTGAADDSGLPNDRFFAVRPEGSVSTLKIQRTERGDSAVYLCASSLLRNTGELFFGEGSRLTVL.

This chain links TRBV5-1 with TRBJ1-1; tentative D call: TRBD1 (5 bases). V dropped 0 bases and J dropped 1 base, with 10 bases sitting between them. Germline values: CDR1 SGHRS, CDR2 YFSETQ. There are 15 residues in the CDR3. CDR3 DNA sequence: TGCGCCAGCAGCTTGGGTGCAGGGTCGAACACTGAAGCTTTCTTT. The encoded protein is CASSLGAGSNTEAFF.

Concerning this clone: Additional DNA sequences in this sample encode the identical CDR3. The CDR3 region has the DNA TGTGCCAGCAGCGTAGGGGCGGGGAACACCGGGGAGCTGTTTTTT. Translation: CASSVGAGNTGELFF. The V and J genes are TRBV9 and TRBJ2-2; TRBD2 might be the D (5 bases). CDR1 SGDLS and CDR2 YYNGEE come from the germline V gene. The CDR3 has 15 residues. The V end lost 0 bases, the J end lost 1 base, and 7 bases lay between the germline ends.

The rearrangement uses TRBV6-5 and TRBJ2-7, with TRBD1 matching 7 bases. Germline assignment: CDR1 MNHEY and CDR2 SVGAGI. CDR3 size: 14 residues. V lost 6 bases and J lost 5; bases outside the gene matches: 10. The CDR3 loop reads CASRGTVNRNEQYV. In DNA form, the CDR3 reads TGTGCCAGCAGGGGGACAGTTAATCGGAACGAGCAGTACGTC.

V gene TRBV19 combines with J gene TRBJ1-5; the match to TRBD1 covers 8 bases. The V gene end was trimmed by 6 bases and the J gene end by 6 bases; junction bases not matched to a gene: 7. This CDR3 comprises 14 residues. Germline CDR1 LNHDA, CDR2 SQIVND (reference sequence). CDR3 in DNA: TGTGCCAGTAGGGACAGGGCACGGGGTCAGCCCCAGCATTTT. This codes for CASRDRARGQPQHF.

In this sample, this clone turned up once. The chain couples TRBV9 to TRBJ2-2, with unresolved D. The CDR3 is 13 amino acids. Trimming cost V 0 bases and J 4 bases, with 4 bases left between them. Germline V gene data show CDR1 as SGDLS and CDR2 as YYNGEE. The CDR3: CASSVDSTGELFF. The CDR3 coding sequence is TGTGCCAGCAGCGTAGACTCCACCGGGGAGCTGTTTTTT. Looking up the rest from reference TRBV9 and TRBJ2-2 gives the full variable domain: DSGVTQTPKHLITATGQRVTLRCSPRSGDLSVYWYQQSLDQGLQFLIQYYNGEERAKGNILERFSAQQFPDLHSELNLSSLELGDSALYFCASSVDSTGELFFGEGSRLTVL.

The CDR3 reads CATSKGEDWDSPLHF. The CDR3, as DNA: TGTGCCACGAGCAAGGGAGAGGATTGGGATTCACCCCTCCACTTT. The rearrangement uses TRBV10-3 and TRBJ1-6; D is uncertain. CDR3 length: 15 amino acids. Between the trimmed V and J ends, which lost 10 bases and 8 bases, there was a span of 21 bases. Germline loops: CDR1 ENHRY, CDR2 SYGVKD.

The CDR3 sequence: CASSLGLSNTGELFF. In nucleotides, the CDR3 is TGTGCCAGCAGCTTAGGGCTCTCGAACACCGGGGAGCTGTTTTTT. V and J are TRBV7-9 and TRBJ2-2; D is ambiguous. The length of the CDR3 is 15 residues. Germline V gives CDR1 SEHNR, CDR2 FQNEAQ (reference sequence). Trimming left V 1 base short and J 0 bases short, with 6 bases between.

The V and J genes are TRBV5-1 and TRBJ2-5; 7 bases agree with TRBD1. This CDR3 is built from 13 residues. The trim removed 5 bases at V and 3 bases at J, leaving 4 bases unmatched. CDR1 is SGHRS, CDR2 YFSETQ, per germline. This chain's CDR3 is CASSRTGEETQYF. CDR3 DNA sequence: TGCGCCAGCAGTAGAACAGGGGAAGAGACCCAGTACTTC.

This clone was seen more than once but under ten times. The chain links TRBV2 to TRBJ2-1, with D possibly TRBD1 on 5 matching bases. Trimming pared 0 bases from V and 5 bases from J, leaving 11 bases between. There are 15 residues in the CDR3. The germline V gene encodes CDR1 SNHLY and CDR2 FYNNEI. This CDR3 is CASSEAGRENNEQFF. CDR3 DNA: TGTGCCAGCAGTGAAGCGGGCAGGGAAAACAATGAGCAGTTCTTC.

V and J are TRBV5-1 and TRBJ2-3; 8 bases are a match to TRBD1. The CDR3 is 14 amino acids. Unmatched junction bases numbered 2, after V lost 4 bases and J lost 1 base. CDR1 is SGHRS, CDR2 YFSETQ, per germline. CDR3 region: CASSRDRRTDTQYF. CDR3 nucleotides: TGCGCCAGCAGCCGGGACAGGCGCACAGATACGCAGTATTTT.

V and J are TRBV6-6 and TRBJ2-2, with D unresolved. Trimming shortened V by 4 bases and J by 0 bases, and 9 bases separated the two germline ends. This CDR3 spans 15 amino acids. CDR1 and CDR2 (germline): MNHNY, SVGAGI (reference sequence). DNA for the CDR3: TGTGCCAGCAGTTCCCGGAGAGCGAACACCGGGGAGCTGTTTTTT. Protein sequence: CASSSRRANTGELFF.

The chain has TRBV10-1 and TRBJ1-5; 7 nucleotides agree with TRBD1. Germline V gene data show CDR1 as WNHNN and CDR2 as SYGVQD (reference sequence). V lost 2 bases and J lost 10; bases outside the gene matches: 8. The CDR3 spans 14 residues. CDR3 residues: CASSEKGGPPPQHF. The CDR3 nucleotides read TGCGCCAGCAGTGAGAAAGGGGGCCCGCCACCCCAGCATTTT.

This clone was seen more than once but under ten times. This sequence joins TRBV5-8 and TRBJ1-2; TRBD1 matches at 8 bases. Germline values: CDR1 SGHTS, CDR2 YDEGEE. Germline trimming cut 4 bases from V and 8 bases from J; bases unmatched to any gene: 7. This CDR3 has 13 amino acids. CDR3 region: CASSLWTGLGYTF. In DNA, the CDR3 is TGTGCCAGCAGCCTATGGACAGGGCTCGGCTACACCTTC.

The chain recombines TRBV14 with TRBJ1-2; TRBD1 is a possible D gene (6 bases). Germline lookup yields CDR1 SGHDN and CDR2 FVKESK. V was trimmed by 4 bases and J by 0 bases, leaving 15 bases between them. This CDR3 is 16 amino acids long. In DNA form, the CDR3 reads TGTGCCAGCAGCCGTAGGACACAGGGCACTAACTATGGCTACACCTTC. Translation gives CASSRRTQGTNYGYTF.

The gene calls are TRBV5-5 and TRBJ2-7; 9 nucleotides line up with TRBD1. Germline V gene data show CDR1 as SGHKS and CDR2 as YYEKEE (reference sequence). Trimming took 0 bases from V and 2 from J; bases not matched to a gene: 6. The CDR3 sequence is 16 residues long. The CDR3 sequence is CASSLEGTGPPYEQYF. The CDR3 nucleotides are TGTGCCAGCAGCTTGGAGGGGACAGGGCCCCCCTACGAGCAGTACTTC. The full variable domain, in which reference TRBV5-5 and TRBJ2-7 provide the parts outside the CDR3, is DAGVTQSPTHLIKTRGQQVTLRCSPISGHKSVSWYQQVLGQGPQFIFQYYEKEERGRGNFPDRFSARQFPNYSSELNVNALLLGDSALYLCASSLEGTGPPYEQYFGPGTRLTVT.

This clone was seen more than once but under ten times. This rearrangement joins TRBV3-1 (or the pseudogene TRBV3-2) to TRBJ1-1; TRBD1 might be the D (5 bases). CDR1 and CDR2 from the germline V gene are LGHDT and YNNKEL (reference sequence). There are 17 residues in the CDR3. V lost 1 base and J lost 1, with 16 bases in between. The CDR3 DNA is TGTGCCAGCAGCCAAGTGCGGGGGGTGGCATGGAACACTGAAGCTTTCTTT. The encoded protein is CASSQVRGVAWNTEAFF.